One sample yielded the 12 T cell receptor beta chains listed below, sequenced in a study of graft-versus-host responses after intestinal transplantation listed by TCRdb under 2021. Library preparation was by the immunoSEQ multiplex PCR assay. The immuneACCESS repertoire file appears here via TCRdb, limited to in-frame rearrangements. These files lack a portion of the clones; in checked studies, under half of the deficit traces to unresolved V genes, and the cause of the others is not known. This sample comprises 4,500 to 5,000 clones, about 30% of them detected only once. The ten top clones hold about 25% of the sample. The sample's time point label, in plain terms: cells obtained before transplantation from donor or recipient. In the mixed lymphocyte reactions, roughly 200,000 CFSE-labeled pre-transplant responders were plated with roughly 200,000 irradiated violet-dye-labeled stimulators and cultured for 5 to 6 days.

The sequencing used alloreactive CD8+ T cells from a mixed lymphocyte reaction culture, collected before transplantation. What this sample's cell subset or site label stands for: CFSE-low proliferating T cells sorted from approximately 6-day pre-transplant mixed lymphocyte reaction (GvH or HvG direction). The receptors here all came from a human patient who was an organ donor for intestinal transplantation.

This clone was counted a few times. The chain combines TRBV27 with TRBJ1-6, with TRBD1 identical over 12 bases. This CDR3 has 15 amino acids. The V segment lost 6 bases and the J segment 9 bases; nucleotides outside the gene matches: 6. CDR1 MNHEY and CDR2 SMNVEV come from the germline V gene (reference sequence). The CDR3 is CASRNRDRGLSPLHF. For the CDR3, the DNA is TGTGCCAGCAGGAACCGGGACAGGGGGCTTTCACCCCTCCACTTT.

This clone was seen more than once but under ten times. This rearrangement joins TRBV12-5 to TRBJ2-1; TRBD1 agrees at 9 bases. This CDR3 region has 16 residues. The V gene's germline CDR1 is LGHNT and CDR2 FRNRAP. V was pared by 2 bases and J by 6 bases, with 8 bases of the junction left unmatched. This CDR3 reads CASGLSGTGKVNEQFF. Here the CDR3 DNA reads TGTGCTAGTGGTTTGTCCGGGACAGGGAAGGTCAATGAGCAGTTCTTC.

By share of the sample, this clone is medium-sized. J is TRBJ2-2 and V is TRBV28, with 9 bases aligning to TRBD1. J gave up 5 bases and V 8 bases, and 12 bases lay outside the gene matches. This CDR3 is 16 amino acids long. Per the germline V gene, CDR1 is MDHEN and CDR2 is SYDVKM. The CDR3 protein is CASFDLDRGNTGELFF. As DNA, the CDR3 is TGTGCCAGCTTTGACCTGGACAGGGGTAATACCGGGGAGCTGTTTTTT.

This clone was picked up a small number of times. The CDR3 DNA is TGTGCCAGCAGCTCATTTAGTGGAAACACCATATATTTT. It encodes CASSSFSGNTIYF. The chain combines TRBV6-5 with TRBJ1-3; the D is unclear. Looked up from germline, CDR1 is MNHEY and CDR2 is SVGAGI. This CDR3 region has 13 residues. V was shortened by 6 bases and J by 3 bases, with 9 bases between the two germline ends.

V usage is TRBV4-2 and J usage is TRBJ2-2; TRBD1 is a possible D gene (6 bases). From germline, CDR1 is LGHNA and CDR2 YNFKEQ. V was cut by 2 bases and J by 1 base, with 23 bases left in between. CDR3 length: 20 amino acids. The CDR3 here is CASSQRRKPMAGENTGELFF. For the CDR3, the DNA is TGTGCCAGCAGCCAACGTCGTAAACCCATGGCAGGGGAGAACACCGGGGAGCTGTTTTTT.

By share of the sample, this clone is medium-sized (0.01 to 0.1%). The chain is built from TRBV4-1 and TRBJ1-2; 7 bases fit TRBD1. Germline CDR1 is MGHRA and CDR2 is YSYEKL. The CDR3 spans 13 residues. J was trimmed by 7 bases and V by 1 base; bases with no gene match: 3. CDR3 bases: TGCGCCAGCAGCCAAGTAGGGGGCCCTGGCTACACCTTC. Amino acid sequence: CASSQVGGPGYTF.

The chain carries TRBV6-5 and TRBJ2-7; perhaps TRBD1 as D (5 bases). The CDR3 totals 13 residues. CDR1 and CDR2 (germline): MNHEY, SVGAGI. The germline V and J ends were trimmed by 2 bases and 6 bases, with 11 bases remaining between them. CDR3 loop: CASSYQGQGEQYV. DNA of the CDR3: TGTGCCAGCAGTTACCAAGGTCAGGGCGAGCAGTACGTC.

In its sample, this clone was seen a few times. The J gene is TRBJ1-1, the V gene TRBV15, with D possibly being TRBD1 (5 bases). Germline CDR1 and CDR2: LNHNV and YYDKDF (reference sequence). Trimming removed 5 bases at V and 0 bases at J, with 22 bases between. The length of the CDR3 is 18 residues. The CDR3 nucleotides read TGTGCCACCAGCCCAAGGACATTAGCCAGATGGCTGAACACTGAAGCTTTCTTT. It codes for CATSPRTLARWLNTEAFF. Together with reference TRBV15 and TRBJ1-1, the CDR3 gives the full variable domain: DAMVIQNPRYQVTQFGKPVTLSCSQTLNHNVMYWYQQKSSQAPKLLFHYYDKDFNNEADTPDNFQSRRPNTSFCFLDIRSPGLGDTAMYLCATSPRTLARWLNTEAFFGQGTRLTVV.

CDR3 coding DNA: TGCGCCAGCAGCTTGGGAGTAAATCAGCCCCAGCATTTT. As protein: CASSLGVNQPQHF. The genes are TRBV5-1 and TRBJ1-5; D unclear. The V end lost 0 bases, the J end lost 4 bases, and 5 bases lay between the germline ends. The CDR3 totals 13 residues. Per the germline V gene, CDR1 is SGHRS and CDR2 is YFSETQ.

In this sample, this clone is medium-sized. The V and J genes are TRBV7-2 and TRBJ1-5, with 8 bases fitting TRBD1. Germline values: CDR1 SGHTA, CDR2 FQGNSA. V dropped 5 bases and J dropped 7; count of bases not matched to a gene: 13. The CDR3 runs to 16 residues. The chain's CDR3 is CASSLDAGGAWQPQHF. DNA of the CDR3: TGTGCCAGCAGCCTCGACGCAGGGGGCGCGTGGCAGCCCCAGCATTTT.

This clone is large within its sample. V gene TRBV4-1 combines with J gene TRBJ1-4; maybe TRBD1 (5 bases). The V gene lost 0 bases and the J gene lost 13 bases, with 18 bases spanning the gap. This CDR3 spans 15 amino acids. The germline gives CDR1 MGHRA, CDR2 YSYEKL. The CDR3 protein is CASSQEGPPTYALFF. In DNA, the CDR3 is TGCGCCAGCAGCCAAGAGGGGCCACCGACTTATGCACTGTTTTTT.

This clone was found once. The chain is built from TRBV21-1 and TRBJ2-7; the D call of TRBD1 is as the table states it, not checked on the DNA. TRBV21-1 is termed a pseudogene. This CDR3 comprises 16 residues. CDR3 residues: CASSKTGQGAGHEQYV. The CDR3 DNA reads TGTGCCAGCAGCAAAACAGGACAGGGTGCGGGACACGAGCAGTACGTC.